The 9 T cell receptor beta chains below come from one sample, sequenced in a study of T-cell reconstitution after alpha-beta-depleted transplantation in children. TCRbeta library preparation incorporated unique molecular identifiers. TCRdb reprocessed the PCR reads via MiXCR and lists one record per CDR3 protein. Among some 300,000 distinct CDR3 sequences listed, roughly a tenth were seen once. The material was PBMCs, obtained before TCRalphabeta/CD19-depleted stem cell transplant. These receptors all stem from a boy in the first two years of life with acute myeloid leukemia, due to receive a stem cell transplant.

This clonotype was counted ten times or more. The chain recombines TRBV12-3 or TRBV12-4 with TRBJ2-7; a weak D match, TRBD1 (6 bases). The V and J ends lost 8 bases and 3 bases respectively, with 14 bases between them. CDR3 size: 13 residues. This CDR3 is CASRPGHFYEQYF. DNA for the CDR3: TGTGCCAGCCGCCCGGGACATTTCTACGAGCAGTACTTC.

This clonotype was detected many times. CDR3 DNA: TGTGCCAGCAGTTTAGGTACAGGACAGGGGTACGAGCAGTACTTC. Translating it yields CASSLGTGQGYEQYF. This chain uses TRBV27 with TRBJ2-7; 9 bases fit TRBD1. The V segment lost 2 bases and the J segment 4 bases; nucleotides outside the gene matches: 6. Germline loops: CDR1 MNHEY, CDR2 SMNVEV (reference sequence). This CDR3 has 15 residues.

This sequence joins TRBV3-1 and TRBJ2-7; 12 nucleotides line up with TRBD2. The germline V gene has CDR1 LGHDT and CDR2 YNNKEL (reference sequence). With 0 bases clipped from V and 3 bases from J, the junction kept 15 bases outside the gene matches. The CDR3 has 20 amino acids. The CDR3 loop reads CASSQDPATSGRPTVYEQYF. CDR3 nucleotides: TGTGCCAGCAGCCAAGATCCCGCAACTAGCGGGAGGCCGACGGTCTACGAGCAGTACTTC.

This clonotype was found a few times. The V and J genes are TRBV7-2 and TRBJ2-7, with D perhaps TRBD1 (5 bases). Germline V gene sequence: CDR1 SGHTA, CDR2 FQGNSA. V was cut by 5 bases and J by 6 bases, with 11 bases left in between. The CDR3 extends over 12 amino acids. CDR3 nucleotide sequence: TGTGCCAGCAGCCCGGACAATCCCGAGCAGTACTTC. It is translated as CASSPDNPEQYF.

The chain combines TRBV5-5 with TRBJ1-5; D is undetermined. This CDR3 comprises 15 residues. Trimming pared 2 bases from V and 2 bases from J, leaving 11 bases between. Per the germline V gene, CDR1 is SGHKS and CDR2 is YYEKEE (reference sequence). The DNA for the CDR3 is TGTGCCAGCAGCTTACAAGCCCGCGGCAATCAGCCCCAGCATTTT. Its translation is CASSLQARGNQPQHF.

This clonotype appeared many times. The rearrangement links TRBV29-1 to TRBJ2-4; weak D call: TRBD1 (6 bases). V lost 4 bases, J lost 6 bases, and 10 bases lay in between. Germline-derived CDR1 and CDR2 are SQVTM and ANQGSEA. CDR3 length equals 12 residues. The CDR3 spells CSVVVGGNIQYF. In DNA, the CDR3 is TGCAGCGTTGTAGTAGGGGGAAACATTCAGTACTTC.

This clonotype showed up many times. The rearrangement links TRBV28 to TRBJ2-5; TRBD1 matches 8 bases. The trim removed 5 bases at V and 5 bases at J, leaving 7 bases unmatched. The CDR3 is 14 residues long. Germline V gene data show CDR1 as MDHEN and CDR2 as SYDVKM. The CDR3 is CASSPWTGKETQYF. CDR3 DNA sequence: TGTGCCAGCAGTCCGTGGACAGGGAAGGAGACCCAGTACTTC.

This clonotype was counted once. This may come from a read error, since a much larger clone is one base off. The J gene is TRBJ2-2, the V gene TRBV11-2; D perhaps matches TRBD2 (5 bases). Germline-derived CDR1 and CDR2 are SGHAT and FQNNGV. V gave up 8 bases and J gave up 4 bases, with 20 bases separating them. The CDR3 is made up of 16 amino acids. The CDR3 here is CASGPRVIRGTGELFF. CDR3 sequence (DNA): TGTGCCAGCGGCCCGAGGGTCATTCGGGGCACCGGGGAGCTGTTTTTT. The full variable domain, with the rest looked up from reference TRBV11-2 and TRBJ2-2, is EAGVAQSPRYKIIEKRQSVAFWCNPISGHATLYWYQQILGQGPKLLIQFQNNGVVDDSQLPKDRFSAERLKGVDSTLKIQPAKLEDSAVYLCASGPRVIRGTGELFFGEGSRLTVL.

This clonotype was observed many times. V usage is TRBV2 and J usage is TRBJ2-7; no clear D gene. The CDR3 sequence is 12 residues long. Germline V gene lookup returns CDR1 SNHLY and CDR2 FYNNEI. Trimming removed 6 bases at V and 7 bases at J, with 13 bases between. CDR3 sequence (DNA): TGTGCCAGCAGGGCCCCACGTAGGGAGCAGTACTTC. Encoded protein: CASRAPRREQYF.